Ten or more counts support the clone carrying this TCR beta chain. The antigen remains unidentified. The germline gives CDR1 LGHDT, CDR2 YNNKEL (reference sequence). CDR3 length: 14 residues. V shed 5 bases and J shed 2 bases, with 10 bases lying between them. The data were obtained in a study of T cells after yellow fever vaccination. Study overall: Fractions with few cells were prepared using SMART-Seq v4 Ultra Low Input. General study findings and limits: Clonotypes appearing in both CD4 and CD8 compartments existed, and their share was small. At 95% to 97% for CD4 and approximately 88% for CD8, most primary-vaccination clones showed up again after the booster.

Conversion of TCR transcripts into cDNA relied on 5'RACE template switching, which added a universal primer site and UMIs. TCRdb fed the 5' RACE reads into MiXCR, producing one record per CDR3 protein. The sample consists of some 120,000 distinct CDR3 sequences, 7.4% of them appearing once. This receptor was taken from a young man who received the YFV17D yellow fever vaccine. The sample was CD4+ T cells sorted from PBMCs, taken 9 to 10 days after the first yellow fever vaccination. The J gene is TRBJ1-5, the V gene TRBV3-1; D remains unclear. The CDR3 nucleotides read TGTGCCAGCAGCGGAGGAAGGGGCAATCAGCCCCAGCATTTT. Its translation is CASSGGRGNQPQHF.